This T cell receptor (beta chain) is from a study of PD-1 blockade in mismatch repair-deficient tumors. Study overall: All were previously treated, progressing patients with 12 mismatch repair-deficient cancer types.

Some clones are missing from TCRdb's copy, which holds only in-frame ones; the method was immunoSEQ multiplex PCR. This table holds about 100,000 clones, approximately 80% found once. In germline, CDR1 is SQVTM, CDR2 ANQGSEA. V shed 0 bases and J shed 4 bases, with 16 bases lying between them. The CDR3 is 15 residues long. The receptor's source is an adult with mismatch repair-deficient cancer. This chain uses TRBV29-1 with TRBJ2-7; D possibly corresponds to TRBD2 (6 bases). The sequencing here drew on peripheral blood, taken roughly eight months after starting pembrolizumab. CDR3 in amino acids: CSVEEGESSGYEQYF. CDR3 coding DNA: TGCAGCGTTGAAGAGGGGGAATCAAGCGGGTACGAGCAGTACTTC.